This TCR beta chain appears in the sequencing data of a study of CD8 T cells in ankylosing spondylitis. Study observations and caveats: Within matched ankylosing spondylitis synovial fluid, disease-linked clones were reportedly significantly enriched. Clones linked with disease were CD8+ and fairly uncommon in the peripheral blood.

This clonotype was picked up many times. Its specificity is not known. The CDR3 is 13 residues long. Trimming left V 8 bases short and J 1 base short, with 14 bases between. Germline V gene lookup returns CDR1 DFQATT and CDR2 SNEGSKA (reference sequence). As the method for making TCR beta libraries, quantitative 5'-RACE with molecular barcodes was used. One entry per CDR3 protein, called by TCRdb with MiXCR from the 5' RACE reads. The sample contains about 260,000 distinct CDR3 sequences, more than 20% of which appear only once. This chain connects TRBV20-1 to TRBJ1-1; D may be TRBD1 (6 bases). The sequence was collected from a male donor with ankylosing spondylitis or in good health (not recorded which). Sequenced material: blood, either unsorted or a sorted T cell fraction (not recorded which). The CDR3 DNA reads as TGCAGTCCGACCGGGACACGGAACACTGAAGCTTTCTTT. It translates to CSPTGTRNTEAFF.